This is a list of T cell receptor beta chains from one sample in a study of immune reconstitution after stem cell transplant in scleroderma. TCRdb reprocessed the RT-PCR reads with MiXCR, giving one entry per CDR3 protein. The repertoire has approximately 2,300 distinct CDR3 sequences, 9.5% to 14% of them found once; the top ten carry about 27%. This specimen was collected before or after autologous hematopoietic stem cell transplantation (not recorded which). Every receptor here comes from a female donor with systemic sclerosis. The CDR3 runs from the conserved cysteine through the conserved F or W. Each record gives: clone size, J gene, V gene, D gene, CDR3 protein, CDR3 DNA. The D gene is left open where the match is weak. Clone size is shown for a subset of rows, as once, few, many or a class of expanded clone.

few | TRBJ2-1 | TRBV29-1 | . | CSVEDGSYLSYNEQFF | TGCAGCGTTGAAGACGGAAGCTACCTCTCCTACAATGAGCAGTTCTTC
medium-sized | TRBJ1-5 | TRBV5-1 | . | CASSLAGRNNQPQHF | TGCGCCAGCAGCTTGGCCGGACGGAACAATCAGCCCCAGCATTTT
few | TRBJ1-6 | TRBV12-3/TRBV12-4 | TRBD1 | CASSITTGEGSPLHF | TGTGCCAGCAGTATCACAACAGGGGAAGGATCACCCCTCCACTTT
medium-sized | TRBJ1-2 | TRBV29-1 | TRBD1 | CSVDWDSYGYTF | TGCAGCGTTGATTGGGACAGCTATGGCTACACCTTC
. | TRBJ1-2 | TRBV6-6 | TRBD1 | CASLGTGLGYGYTF | TGTGCCAGCTTGGGGACAGGGTTAGGCTATGGCTACACCTTC
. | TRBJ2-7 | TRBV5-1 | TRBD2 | CASSLGLAIYEQYF | TGCGCCAGCAGCTTGGGACTAGCGATCTACGAGCAGTACTTC
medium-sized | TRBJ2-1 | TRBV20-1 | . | CSARRGGRYNEQFF | TGCAGTGCTAGAAGGGGGGGCCGATACAATGAGCAGTTCTTC
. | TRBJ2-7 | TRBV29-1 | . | CSVELWGAEQYF | TGCAGCGTTGAATTGTGGGGAGCCGAGCAGTACTTC
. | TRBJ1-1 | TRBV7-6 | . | CASSLASSTEAFF | TGTGCCAGCAGCTTAGCCAGTTCAACTGAAGCTTTCTTT
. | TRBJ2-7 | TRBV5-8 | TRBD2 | CASSLLAGGLSYEQYF | TGTGCCAGCAGCTTGCTAGCGGGGGGCCTATCCTACGAGCAGTACTTC
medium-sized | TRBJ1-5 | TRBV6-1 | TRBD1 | CASSDRGTVLNQPQHF | TGTGCCAGCAGTGATCGAGGGACAGTTCTTAATCAGCCCCAGCATTTT
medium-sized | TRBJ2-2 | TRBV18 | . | CASSYSRTGELFF | TGTGCCAGCTCGTATTCCCGGACCGGGGAGCTGTTTTTT
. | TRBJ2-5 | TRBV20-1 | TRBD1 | CSARLGTGVSETQYF | TGCAGTGCTAGGCTCGGGACAGGGGTCTCGGAGACCCAGTACTTC
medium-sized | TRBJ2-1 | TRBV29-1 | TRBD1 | CSGGGTGNNEQFF | TGCAGCGGGGGGGGGACAGGGAACAATGAGCAGTTCTTC
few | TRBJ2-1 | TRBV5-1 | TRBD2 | CASSPGTSYEQFF | TGCGCCAGCAGCCCCGGGACTAGCTATGAGCAGTTCTTC
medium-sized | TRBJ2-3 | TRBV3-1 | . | CASSQDGARYGTQYF | TGTGCCAGCAGCCAAGACGGGGCGAGGTACGGAACGCAGTATTTT
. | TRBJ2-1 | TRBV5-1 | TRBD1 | CASSLGTGYNEQFF | TGCGCCAGCAGCTTGGGGACAGGGTACAATGAGCAGTTCTTC
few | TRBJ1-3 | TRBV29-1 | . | CSVHSGNTIYF | TGCAGCGTTCACTCTGGAAACACCATATATTTT
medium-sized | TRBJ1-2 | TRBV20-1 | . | CSAPGPRTRANYGYTF | TGCAGTGCCCCGGGGCCGCGAACCCGGGCTAACTATGGCTACACCTTC
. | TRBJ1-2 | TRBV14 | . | CASSPTGRGGYTF | TGTGCCAGCAGCCCAACAGGGAGAGGTGGCTACACCTTC
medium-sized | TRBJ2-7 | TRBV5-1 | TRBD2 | CASSLVASGGDLNSPGFYEQYF | TGCGCCAGCAGCTTGGTAGCTAGCGGGGGCGACCTGAATTCCCCAGGCTTCTACGAGCAGTACTTC
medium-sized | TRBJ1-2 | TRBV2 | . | CASSDGRQRYGYTF | TGTGCCAGCAGTGATGGCAGGCAACGCTATGGCTACACCTTC
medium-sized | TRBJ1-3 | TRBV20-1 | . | CSASPGFYGNTIYF | TGCAGTGCTAGTCCGGGTTTTTATGGAAACACCATATATTTT
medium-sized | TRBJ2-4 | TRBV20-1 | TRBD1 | CSARRPGQGTKNIQYF | TGCAGTGCTAGAAGGCCTGGACAGGGGACCAAAAACATTCAGTACTTC
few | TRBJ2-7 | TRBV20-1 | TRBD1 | CSAARDRGREQYF | TGCAGTGCTGCCCGGGACAGGGGACGGGAGCAGTACTTC
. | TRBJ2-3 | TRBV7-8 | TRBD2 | CASSLARLAGLTDTQYF | TGTGCCAGCAGCTTAGCGAGACTAGCGGGACTCACAGATACGCAGTATTTT
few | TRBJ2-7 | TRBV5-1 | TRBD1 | CASSLFSGGSYEQYF | TGCGCCAGCAGCTTGTTCTCAGGGGGCTCCTACGAGCAGTACTTC
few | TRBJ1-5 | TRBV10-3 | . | CAISERGSNQPQHF | TGTGCCATCAGTGAGAGGGGGAGCAATCAGCCCCAGCATTTT
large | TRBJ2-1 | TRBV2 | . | CASSEGLARLLISYNEQFF | TGTGCCAGCAGTGAAGGTCTAGCTAGGTTACTAATCTCCTACAATGAGCAGTTCTTC
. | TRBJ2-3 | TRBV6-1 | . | CASILGSTDTQYF | .
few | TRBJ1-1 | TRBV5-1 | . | CASSLGGLDTEAFF | TGCGCCAGCAGCTTGGGGGGGCTGGACACTGAAGCTTTCTTT
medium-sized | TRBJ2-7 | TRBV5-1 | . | CASSLAGSYSYEQYF | TGCGCCAGCAGCTTGGCCGGGAGTTACTCCTACGAGCAGTACTTC
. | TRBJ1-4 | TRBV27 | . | CASSLSGRWEKLFF | TGTGCCAGCAGTTTATCGGGACGGTGGGAAAAACTGTTTTTT
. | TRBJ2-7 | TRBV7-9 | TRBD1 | CASSPAGTGKRDEQYF | TGTGCCAGCAGCCCCGCCGGGACAGGGAAAAGGGACGAGCAGTACTTC
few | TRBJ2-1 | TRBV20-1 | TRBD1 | CSASRVPGQGRAIEQFF | TGCAGTGCTAGCAGAGTTCCAGGACAGGGGCGGGCGATTGAGCAGTTCTTC
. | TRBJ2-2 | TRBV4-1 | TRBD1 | CASSQWTGVSGELFF | TGCGCCAGCAGCCAGTGGACAGGGGTCTCCGGGGAGCTGTTTTTT
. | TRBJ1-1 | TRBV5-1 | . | CASSLVTAPNTEAFF | TGCGCCAGCAGCTTGGTAACAGCGCCGAACACTGAAGCTTTCTTT
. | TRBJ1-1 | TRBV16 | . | CASSQSGNTEAFF | TGTGCCAGCAGCCAATCAGGGAACACTGAAGCTTTCTTT
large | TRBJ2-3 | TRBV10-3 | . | CAISDEGGKTDTQYF | TGTGCCATCAGTGACGAAGGGGGGAAAACAGATACGCAGTATTTT
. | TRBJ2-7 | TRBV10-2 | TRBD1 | CASSGDSYEQYF | TGCGCCAGCAGTGGGGACAGCTACGAGCAGTACTTC
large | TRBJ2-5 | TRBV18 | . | CASSAQETQYF | TGTGCCAGCTCGGCACAAGAGACCCAGTACTTC
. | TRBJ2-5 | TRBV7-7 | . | CASSLAPGRETQYF | TGTGCCAGCAGCTTAGCGCCGGGTCGAGAGACCCAGTACTTC
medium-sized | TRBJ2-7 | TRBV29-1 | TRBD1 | CSVRQGTYHEQYF | TGCAGCGTCCGACAGGGTACCTACCACGAGCAGTACTTC
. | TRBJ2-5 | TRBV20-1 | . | CSAIRQETQYF | TGCAGTGCTATTAGGCAAGAGACCCAGTACTTC
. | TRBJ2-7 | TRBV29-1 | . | CSVRWGGGTTASYEQYF | TGCAGCGTTCGGTGGGGAGGCGGGACAACTGCCTCCTACGAGCAGTACTTC
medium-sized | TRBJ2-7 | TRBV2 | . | CASSEALVGYSYEQYF | TGTGCCAGCAGTGAAGCGCTGGTGGGCTACTCCTACGAGCAGTACTTC
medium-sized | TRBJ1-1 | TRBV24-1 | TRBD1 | CATRGQGANTEAFF | TGTGCCACCCGAGGACAGGGGGCGAACACTGAAGCTTTCTTT
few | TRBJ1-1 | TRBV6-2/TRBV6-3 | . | CASSYGETEAFF | TGTGCCAGCAGTTACGGGGAAACTGAAGCTTTCTTT
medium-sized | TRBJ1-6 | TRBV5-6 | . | CASRSSYNSPLHF | TGTGCCAGCAGGTCCTCCTATAATTCACCCCTCCACTTT
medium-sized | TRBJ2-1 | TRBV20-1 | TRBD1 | CSARGQGAYNEQFF | TGCAGTGCCCGGGGACAGGGGGCTTACAATGAGCAGTTCTTC
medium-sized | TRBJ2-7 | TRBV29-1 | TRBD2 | CSVGASGGRYEQYF | TGCAGCGTTGGGGCTAGCGGGGGTCGTTACGAGCAGTACTTC
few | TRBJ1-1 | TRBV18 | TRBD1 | CASSLGQGNTEAFF | TGTGCCAGCTCACTTGGACAGGGTAACACTGAAGCTTTCTTT
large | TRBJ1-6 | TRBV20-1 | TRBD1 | CSARDRTGFGNSPLHF | TGCAGTGCTAGAGATCGGACAGGGTTTGGGAATTCACCCCTCCACTTT
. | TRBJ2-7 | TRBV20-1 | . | CSAPSVSYEQYF | TGCAGTGCACCTTCCGTGTCCTACGAGCAGTACTTC
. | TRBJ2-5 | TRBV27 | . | CASSLMARETQYF | TGTGCCAGCAGTTTAATGGCTAGGGAGACCCAGTACTTC
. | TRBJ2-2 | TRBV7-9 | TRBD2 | CASSYRTSGTGELFF | TGTGCCAGCAGCTACAGGACTAGCGGCACCGGGGAGCTGTTTTTT
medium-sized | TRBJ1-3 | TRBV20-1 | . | CSAPYRGASSGNTIYF | TGCAGTGCCCCCTATCGAGGAGCGAGCTCTGGAAACACCATATATTTT
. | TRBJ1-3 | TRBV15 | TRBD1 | CATSRQGGHSGNTIYF | TGTGCCACCAGCAGACAGGGGGGCCACTCTGGAAACACCATATATTTT